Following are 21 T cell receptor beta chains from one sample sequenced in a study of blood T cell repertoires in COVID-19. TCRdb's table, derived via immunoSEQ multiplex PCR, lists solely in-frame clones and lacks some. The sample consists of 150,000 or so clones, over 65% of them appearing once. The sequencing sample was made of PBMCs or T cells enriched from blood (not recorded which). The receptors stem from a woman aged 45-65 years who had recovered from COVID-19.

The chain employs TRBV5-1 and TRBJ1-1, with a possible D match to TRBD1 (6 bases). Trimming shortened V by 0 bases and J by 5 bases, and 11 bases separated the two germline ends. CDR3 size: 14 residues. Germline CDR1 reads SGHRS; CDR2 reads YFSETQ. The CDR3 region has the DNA TGCGCCAGCAGCTTGGAACAGGGCTGGACTGAAGCTTTCTTT. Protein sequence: CASSLEQGWTEAFF.

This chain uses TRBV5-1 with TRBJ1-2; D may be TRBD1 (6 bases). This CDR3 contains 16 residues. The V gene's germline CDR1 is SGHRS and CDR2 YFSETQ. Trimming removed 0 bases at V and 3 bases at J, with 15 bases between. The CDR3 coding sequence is TGCGCCAGCAGCTTGGCAGGTTCGGGGACACACTATGGCTACACCTTC. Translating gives CASSLAGSGTHYGYTF.

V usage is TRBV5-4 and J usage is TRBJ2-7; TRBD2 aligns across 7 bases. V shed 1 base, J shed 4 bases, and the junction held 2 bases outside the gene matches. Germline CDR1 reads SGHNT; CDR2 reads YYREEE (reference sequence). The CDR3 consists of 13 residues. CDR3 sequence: CASSLPGGYEQYF. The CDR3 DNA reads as TGTGCCAGCAGCTTGCCCGGGGGGTACGAGCAGTACTTC.

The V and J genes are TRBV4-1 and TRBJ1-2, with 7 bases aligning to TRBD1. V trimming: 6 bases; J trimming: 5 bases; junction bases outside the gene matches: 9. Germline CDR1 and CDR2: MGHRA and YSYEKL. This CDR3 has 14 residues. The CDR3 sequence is CASSHRQGSYGYTF. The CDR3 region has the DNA TGCGCCAGCAGTCATAGACAGGGAAGTTATGGCTACACCTTC.

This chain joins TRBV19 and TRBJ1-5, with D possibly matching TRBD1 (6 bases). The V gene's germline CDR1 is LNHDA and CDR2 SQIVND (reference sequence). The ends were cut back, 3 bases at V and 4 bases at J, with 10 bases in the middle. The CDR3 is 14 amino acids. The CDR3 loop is CASSIRTVNQPQHF. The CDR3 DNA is TGTGCCAGTAGTATTCGGACAGTAAATCAGCCCCAGCATTTT.

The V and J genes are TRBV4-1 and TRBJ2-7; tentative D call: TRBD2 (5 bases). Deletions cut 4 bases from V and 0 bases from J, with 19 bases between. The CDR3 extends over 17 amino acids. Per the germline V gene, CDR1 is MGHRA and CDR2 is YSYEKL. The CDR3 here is CASSLRLAADDSYEQYF. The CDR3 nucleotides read TGCGCCAGCAGCCTACGCCTAGCCGCGGACGACTCCTACGAGCAGTACTTC.

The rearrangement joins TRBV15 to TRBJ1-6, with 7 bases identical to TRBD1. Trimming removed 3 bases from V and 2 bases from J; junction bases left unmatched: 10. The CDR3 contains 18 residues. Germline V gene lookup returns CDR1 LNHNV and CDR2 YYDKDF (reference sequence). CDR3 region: CATSSLTLQGTYNSPLHF. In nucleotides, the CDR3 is TGTGCCACCAGCAGTTTAACTTTACAGGGGACCTATAATTCACCCCTCCACTTT. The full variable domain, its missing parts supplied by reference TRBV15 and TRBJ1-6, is DAMVIQNPRYQVTQFGKPVTLSCSQTLNHNVMYWYQQKSSQAPKLLFHYYDKDFNNEADTPDNFQSRRPNTSFCFLDIRSPGLGDTAMYLCATSSLTLQGTYNSPLHFGNGTRLTVT.

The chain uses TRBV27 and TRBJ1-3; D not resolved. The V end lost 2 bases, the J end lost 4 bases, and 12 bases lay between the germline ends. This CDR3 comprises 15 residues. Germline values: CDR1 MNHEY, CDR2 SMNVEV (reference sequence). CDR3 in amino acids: CASSLEGVAGNTIYF. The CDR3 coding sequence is TGTGCCAGCAGTTTAGAGGGTGTCGCCGGAAACACCATATATTTT.

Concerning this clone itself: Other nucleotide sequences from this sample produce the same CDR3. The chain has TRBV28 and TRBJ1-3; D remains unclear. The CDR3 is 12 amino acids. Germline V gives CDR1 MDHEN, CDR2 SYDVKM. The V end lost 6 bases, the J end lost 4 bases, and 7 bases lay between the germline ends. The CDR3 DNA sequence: TGTGCCAGCAGCCTGCGGGGAAACACCATATATTTT. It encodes CASSLRGNTIYF.

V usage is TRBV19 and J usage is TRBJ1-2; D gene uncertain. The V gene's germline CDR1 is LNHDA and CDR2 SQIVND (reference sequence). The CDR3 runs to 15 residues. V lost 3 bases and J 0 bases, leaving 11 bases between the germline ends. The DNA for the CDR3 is TGTGCCAGTAGTATTTATGCGCCGGCTAACTATGGCTACACCTTC. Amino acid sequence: CASSIYAPANYGYTF. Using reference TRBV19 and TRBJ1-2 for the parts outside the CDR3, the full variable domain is DGGITQSPKYLFRKEGQNVTLSCEQNLNHDAMYWYRQDPGQGLRLIYYSQIVNDFQKGDIAEGYSVSREKKESFPLTVTSAQKNPTAFYLCASSIYAPANYGYTFGSGTRLTVV.

This CDR3 reads CASSADRGRVKEQFF. Written as DNA, the CDR3 is TGTGCCAGCAGCGCGGACAGGGGGCGCGTTAAGGAGCAGTTCTTC. This chain uses TRBV5-5 with TRBJ2-1, with TRBD1 matching over 11 bases. Germline-derived CDR1 and CDR2 are SGHKS and YYEKEE (reference sequence). J gave up 10 bases and V 4 bases, and 10 bases lay outside the gene matches. This CDR3 region has 15 residues. The full variable domain, its missing parts supplied by reference TRBV5-5 and TRBJ2-1, is DAGVTQSPTHLIKTRGQQVTLRCSPISGHKSVSWYQQVLGQGPQFIFQYYEKEERGRGNFPDRFSARQFPNYSSELNVNALLLGDSALYLCASSADRGRVKEQFFGPGTRLTVL.

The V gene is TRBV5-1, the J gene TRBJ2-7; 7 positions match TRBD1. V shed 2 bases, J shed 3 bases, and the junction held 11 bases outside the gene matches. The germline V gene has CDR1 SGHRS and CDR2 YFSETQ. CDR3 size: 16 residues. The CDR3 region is CASSFTTGSLGYEQYF. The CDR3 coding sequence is TGCGCCAGCAGCTTCACGACAGGGTCCCTAGGCTACGAGCAGTACTTC.

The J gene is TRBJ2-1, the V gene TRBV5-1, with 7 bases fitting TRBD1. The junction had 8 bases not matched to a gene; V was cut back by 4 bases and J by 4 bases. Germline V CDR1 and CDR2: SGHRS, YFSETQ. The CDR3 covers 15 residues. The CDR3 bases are TGCGCCAGCAGCGTTCCCGGGACAGTGTACAATGAGCAGTTCTTC. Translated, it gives CASSVPGTVYNEQFF. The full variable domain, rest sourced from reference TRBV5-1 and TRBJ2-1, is KAGVTQTPRYLIKTRGQQVTLSCSPISGHRSVSWYQQTPGQGLQFLFEYFSETQRNKGNFPGRFSGRQFSNSRSEMNVSTLELGDSALYLCASSVPGTVYNEQFFGPGTRLTVL.

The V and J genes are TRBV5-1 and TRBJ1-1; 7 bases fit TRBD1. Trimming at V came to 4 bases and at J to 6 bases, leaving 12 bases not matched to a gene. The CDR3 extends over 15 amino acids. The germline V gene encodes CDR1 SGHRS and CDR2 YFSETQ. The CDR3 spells CASSPYRGHNAEAFF. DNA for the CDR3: TGCGCCAGCAGCCCCTACAGGGGCCACAACGCTGAAGCTTTCTTT.

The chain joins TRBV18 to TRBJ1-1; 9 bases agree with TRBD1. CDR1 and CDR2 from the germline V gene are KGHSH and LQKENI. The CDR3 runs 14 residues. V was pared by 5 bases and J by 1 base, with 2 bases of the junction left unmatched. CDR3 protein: CASSSDRGNTEAFF. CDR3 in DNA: TGTGCCAGCTCATCGGACAGGGGGAACACTGAAGCTTTCTTT.

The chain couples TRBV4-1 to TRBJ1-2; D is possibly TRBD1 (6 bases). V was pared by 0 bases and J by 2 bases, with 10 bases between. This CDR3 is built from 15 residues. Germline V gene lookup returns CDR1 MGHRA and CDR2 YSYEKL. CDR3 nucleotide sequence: TGCGCCAGCAGCCAAGACCCGGACAGAAACTATGGCTACACCTTC. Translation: CASSQDPDRNYGYTF.

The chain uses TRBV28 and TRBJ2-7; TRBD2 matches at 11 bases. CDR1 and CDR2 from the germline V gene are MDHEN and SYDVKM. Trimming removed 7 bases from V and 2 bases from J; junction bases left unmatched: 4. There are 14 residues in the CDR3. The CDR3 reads CASNLAGGPYEQYF. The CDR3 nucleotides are TGTGCCAGCAACCTAGCGGGGGGTCCCTACGAGCAGTACTTC.

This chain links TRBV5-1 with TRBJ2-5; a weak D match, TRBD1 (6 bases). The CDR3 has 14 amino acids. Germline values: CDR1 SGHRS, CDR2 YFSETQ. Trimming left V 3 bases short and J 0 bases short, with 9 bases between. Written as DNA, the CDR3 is TGCGCCAGCAGCTCTGGACAGCACCAAGAGACCCAGTACTTC. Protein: CASSSGQHQETQYF.

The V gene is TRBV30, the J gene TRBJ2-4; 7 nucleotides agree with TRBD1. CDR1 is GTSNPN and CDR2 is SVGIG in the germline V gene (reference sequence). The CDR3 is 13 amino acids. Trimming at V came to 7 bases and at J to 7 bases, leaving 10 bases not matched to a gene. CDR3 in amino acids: CAFGSKGANIQYF. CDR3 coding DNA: TGTGCCTTCGGGTCGAAGGGGGCCAACATTCAGTACTTC.

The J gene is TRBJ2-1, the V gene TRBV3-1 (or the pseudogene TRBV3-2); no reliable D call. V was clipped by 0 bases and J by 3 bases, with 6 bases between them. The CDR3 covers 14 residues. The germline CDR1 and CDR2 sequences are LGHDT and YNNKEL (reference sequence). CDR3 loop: CASSQEPSYNEQFF. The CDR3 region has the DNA TGTGCCAGCAGCCAAGAGCCTAGCTACAATGAGCAGTTCTTC.

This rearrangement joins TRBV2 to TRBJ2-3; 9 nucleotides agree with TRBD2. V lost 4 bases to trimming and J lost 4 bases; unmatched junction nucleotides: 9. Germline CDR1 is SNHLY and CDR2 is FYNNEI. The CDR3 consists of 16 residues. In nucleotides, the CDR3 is TGTGCCAGCAGTGTACTCGGCGGGGGGGCAGCAGATACGCAGTATTTT. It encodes CASSVLGGGAADTQYF. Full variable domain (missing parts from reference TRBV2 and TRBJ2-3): EPEVTQTPSHQVTQMGQEVILRCVPISNHLYFYWYRQILGQKVEFLVSFYNNEISEKSEIFDDQFSVERPDGSNFTLKIRSTKLEDSAMYFCASSVLGGGAADTQYFGPGTRLTVL.